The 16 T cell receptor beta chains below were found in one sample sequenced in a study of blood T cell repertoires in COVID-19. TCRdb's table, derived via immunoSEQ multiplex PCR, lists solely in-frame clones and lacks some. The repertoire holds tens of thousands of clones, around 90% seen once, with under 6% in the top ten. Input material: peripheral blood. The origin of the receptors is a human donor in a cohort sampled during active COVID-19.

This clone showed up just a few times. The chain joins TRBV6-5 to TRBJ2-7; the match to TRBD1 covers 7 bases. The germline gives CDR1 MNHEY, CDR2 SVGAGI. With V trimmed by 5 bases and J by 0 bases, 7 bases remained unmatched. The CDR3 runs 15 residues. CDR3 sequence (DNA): TGTGCCAGCAGTCTAGGGGGCACCAGCTCCTACGAGCAGTACTTC. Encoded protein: CASSLGGTSSYEQYF.

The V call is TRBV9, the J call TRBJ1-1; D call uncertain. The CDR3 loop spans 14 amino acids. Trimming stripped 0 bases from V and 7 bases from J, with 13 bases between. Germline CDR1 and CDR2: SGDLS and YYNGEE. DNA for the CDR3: TGTGCCAGCAGCGTAGGGGCCGCGTCTGATGAAGCTTTCTTT. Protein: CASSVGAASDEAFF.

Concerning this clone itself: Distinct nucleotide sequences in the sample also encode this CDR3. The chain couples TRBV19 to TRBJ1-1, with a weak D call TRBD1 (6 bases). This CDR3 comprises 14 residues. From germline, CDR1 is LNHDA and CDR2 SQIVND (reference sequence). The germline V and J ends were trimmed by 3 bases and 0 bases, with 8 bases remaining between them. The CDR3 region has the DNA TGTGCCAGTAGTATCAGGGGCCTGAACACTGAAGCTTTCTTT. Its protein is CASSIRGLNTEAFF.

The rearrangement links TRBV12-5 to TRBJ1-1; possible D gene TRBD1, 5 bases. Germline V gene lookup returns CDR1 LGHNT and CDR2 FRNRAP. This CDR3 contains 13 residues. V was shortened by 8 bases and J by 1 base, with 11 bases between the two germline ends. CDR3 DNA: TGTGCTAGTACCGACAGAACGAACACTGAAGCTTTCTTT. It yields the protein CASTDRTNTEAFF.

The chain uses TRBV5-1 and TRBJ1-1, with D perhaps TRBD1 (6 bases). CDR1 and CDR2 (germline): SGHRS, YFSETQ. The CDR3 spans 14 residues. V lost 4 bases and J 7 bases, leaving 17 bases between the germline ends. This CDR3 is CASSVTGMEFEAFF. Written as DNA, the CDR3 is TGCGCCAGCAGCGTAACAGGGATGGAGTTTGAAGCTTTCTTT.

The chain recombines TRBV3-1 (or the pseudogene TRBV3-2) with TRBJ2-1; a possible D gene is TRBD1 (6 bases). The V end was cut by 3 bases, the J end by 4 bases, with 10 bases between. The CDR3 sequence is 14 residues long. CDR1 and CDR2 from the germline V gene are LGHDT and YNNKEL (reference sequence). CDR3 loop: CASSQDRDYNEQFF. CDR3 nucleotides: TGTGCCAGCAGCCAGGACAGAGATTACAATGAGCAGTTCTTC.

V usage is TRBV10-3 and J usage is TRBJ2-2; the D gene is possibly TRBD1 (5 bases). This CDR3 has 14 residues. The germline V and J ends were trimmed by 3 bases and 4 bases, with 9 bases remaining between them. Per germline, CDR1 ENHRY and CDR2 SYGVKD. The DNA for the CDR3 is TGTGCCATCAGTGATGACAGACTCACCGGGGAGCTGTTTTTT. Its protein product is CAISDDRLTGELFF.

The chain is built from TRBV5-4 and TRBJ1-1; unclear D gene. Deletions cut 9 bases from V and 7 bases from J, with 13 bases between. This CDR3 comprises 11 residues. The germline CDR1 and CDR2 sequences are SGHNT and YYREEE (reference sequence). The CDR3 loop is CATKSVDEAFF. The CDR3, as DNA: TGTGCCACCAAAAGCGTTGATGAAGCTTTCTTT.

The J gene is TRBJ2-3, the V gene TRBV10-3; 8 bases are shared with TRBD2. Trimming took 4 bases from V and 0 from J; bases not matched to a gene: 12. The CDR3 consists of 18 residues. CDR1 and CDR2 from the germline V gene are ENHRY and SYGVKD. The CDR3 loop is CAISGSSGEQTSTDTQYF. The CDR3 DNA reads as TGTGCCATCAGTGGGAGTAGCGGGGAACAGACTAGCACAGATACGCAGTATTTT.

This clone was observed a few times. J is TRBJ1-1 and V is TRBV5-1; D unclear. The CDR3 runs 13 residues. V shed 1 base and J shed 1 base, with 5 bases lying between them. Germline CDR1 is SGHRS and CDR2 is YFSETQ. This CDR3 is CASSLLQNTEAFF. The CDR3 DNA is TGCGCCAGCAGCTTGTTACAGAACACTGAAGCTTTCTTT.

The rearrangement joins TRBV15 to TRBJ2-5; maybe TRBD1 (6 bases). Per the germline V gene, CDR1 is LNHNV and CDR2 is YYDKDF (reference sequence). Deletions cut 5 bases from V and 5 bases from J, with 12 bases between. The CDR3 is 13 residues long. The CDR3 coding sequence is TGTGCCACCAGCGGTACAGGGACGGAGACCCAGTACTTC. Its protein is CATSGTGTETQYF.

CDR3 region: CASSQQGSGNTIYF. CDR3 DNA: TGTGCCAGCAGCCAACAGGGCTCTGGAAACACCATATATTTT. V and J are TRBV7-2 and TRBJ1-3; a possible D gene is TRBD1 (6 bases). Germline V gene lookup returns CDR1 SGHTA and CDR2 FQGNSA. This CDR3 is 14 amino acids long. Trimming cost V 5 bases and J 0 bases, with 8 bases left between them.

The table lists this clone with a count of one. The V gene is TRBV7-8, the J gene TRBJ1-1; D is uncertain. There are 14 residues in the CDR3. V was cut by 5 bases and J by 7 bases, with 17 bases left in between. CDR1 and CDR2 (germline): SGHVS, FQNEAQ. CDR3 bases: TGTGCCAGCAGCCTCAACCTCAATGCAGGTGAAGCTTTCTTT. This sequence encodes CASSLNLNAGEAFF.

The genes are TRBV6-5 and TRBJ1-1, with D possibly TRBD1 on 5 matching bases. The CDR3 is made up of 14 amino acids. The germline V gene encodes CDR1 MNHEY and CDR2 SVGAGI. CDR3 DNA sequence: TGTGCAGCAGAGGAGCCCCGGGGGGACACTGAAGCTTTCTTT. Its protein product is CAAEEPRGDTEAFF.

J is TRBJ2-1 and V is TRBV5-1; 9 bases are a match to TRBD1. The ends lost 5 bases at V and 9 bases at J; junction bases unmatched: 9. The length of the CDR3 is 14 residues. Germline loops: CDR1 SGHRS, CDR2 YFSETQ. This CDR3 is CASSPGQGQGEQFF. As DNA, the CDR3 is TGCGCCAGCAGTCCGGGACAGGGCCAGGGTGAGCAGTTCTTC.

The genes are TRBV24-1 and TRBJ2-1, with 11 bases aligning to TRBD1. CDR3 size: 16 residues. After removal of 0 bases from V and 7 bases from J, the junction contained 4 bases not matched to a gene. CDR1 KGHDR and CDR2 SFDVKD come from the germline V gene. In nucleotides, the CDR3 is TGTGCCACCAGTGATTTGTGGGACAGGGGGAGGAATGAGCAGTTCTTC. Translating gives CATSDLWDRGRNEQFF.